This T cell receptor (beta chain) was recovered during a study of breast tumors, draining lymph nodes, adjacent tissues. Study results and limitations: Most tumor T cells seemingly derive from lymph node, then expand in tumor. The lymph node origin of tumor T cells was framed as consistent with a hypothesis, not demonstrated. Tumors had less TCR diversity than lymph nodes, more than nontumor tissue. Tumor and nontumor repertoires were significantly more similar in luminal-like than in basal-like breast cancer.

On this clonotype: Its matching antigen is unknown.

Breast cancer patients provided tissue from their axillary draining lymph nodes. TCRdb itself ran the multiplex PCR reads through MiXCR, one entry per CDR3 protein. In the table there are fewer than 250,000 distinct CDR3 sequences, approximately 30% of which are singletons. The V end lost 1 base, the J end lost 2 bases, and 2 bases lay between the germline ends. The V gene's germline CDR1 is SGHTA and CDR2 FQGNSA. CDR3 length: 12 amino acids. The receptor was derived from a female donor with breast cancer. Some clones in this sample may be carry-over from other donors' samples. Material for sequencing was axillary lymph node tissue. This chain uses TRBV7-2 with TRBJ2-5; no definite D call. This CDR3 is CASSLEQETQYF. CDR3 DNA: TGTGCCAGCAGCTTAGAACAAGAGACCCAGTACTTC.